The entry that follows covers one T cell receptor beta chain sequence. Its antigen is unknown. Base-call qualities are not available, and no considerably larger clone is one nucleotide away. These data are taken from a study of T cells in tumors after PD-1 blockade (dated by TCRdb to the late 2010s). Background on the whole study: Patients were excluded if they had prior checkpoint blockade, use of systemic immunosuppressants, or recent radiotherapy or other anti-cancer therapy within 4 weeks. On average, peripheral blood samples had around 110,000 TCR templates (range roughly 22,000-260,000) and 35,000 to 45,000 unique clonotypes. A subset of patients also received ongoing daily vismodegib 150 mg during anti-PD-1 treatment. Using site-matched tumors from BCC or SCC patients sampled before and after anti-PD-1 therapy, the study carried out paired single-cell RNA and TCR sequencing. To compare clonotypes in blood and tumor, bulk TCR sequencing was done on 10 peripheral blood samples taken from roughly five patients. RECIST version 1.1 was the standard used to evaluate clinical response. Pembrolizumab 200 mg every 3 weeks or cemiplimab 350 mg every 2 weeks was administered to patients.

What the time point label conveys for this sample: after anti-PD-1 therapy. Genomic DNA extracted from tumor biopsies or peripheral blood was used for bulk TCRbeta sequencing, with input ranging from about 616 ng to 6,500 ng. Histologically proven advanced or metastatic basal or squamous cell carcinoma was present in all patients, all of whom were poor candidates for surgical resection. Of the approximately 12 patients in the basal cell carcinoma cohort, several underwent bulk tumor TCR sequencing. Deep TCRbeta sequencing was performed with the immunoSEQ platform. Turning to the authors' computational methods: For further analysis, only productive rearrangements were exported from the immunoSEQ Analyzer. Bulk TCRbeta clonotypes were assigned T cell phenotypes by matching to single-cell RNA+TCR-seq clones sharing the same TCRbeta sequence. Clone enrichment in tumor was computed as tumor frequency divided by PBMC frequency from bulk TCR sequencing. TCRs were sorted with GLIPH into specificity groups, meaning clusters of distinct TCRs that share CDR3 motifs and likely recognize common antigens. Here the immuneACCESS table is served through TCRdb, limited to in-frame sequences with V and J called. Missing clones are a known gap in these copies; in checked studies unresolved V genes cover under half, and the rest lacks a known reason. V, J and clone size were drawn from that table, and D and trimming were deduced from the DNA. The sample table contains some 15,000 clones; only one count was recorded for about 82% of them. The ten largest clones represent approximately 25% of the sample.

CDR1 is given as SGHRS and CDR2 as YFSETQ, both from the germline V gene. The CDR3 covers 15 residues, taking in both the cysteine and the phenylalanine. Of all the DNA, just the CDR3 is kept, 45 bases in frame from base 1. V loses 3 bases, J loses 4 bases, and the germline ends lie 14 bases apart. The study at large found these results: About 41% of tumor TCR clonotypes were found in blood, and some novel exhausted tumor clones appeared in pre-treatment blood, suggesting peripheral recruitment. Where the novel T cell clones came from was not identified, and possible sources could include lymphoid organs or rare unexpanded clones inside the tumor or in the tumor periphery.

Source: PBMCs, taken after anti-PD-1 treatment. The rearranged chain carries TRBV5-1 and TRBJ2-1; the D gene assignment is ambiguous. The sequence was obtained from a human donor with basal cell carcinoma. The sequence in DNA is TGCGCCAGCAGCTGGAACTTCCCCCCTTACAATGAGCAGTTCTTC. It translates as CASSWNFPPYNEQFF.